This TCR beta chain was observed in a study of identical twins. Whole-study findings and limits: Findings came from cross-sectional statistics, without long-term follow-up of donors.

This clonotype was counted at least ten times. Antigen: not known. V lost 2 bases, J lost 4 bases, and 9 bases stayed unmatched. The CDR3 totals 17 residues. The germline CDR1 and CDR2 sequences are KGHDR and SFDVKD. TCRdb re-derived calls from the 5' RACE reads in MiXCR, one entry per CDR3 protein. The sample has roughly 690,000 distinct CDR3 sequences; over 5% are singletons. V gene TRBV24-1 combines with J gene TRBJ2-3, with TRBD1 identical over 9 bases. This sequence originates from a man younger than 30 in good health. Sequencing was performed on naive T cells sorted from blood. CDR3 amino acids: CATSDWGRTGGADTQYF. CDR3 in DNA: TGTGCCACCAGTGATTGGGGGCGAACAGGGGGCGCAGATACGCAGTATTTT.